Sequencing of this T cell receptor beta chain was carried out in a study of blood T cell repertoires in COVID-19. The overall study: Whether acute or convalescent, the COVID-19 samples came from the United States, Italy and Spain. Sources were T cells, B-cell-depleted T cells, or PBMCs; the material itself was cDNA or gDNA.

The authors' processing: Cell counts per sample came from amplifying reference gene primers. The protocol was immunoSEQ multiplex PCR, while the TCRdb copy is restricted to in-frame clones and leaves out a portion. The V and J calls and clone size were taken over from that table, and D and trimming were inferred from the DNA. The sample shows 70,000 to 80,000 clones, approximately 83% of them seen only once. This clone was counted between two and nine times. The sequence derives from a human donor in a cohort sampled during active COVID-19. Sequences were obtained from peripheral blood.

The CDR3 protein is CSVWTSGSYNEQFF. Written as DNA, the CDR3 is TGCAGCGTCTGGACTAGCGGGTCCTACAATGAGCAGTTCTTC. The V and J genes are TRBV29-1 and TRBJ2-1, with 11 positions matching TRBD2. V shed 6 bases and J 1 base; nucleotides not matched to a gene: 2. CDR3 length: 14 amino acids. CDR1 and CDR2 (germline): SQVTM, ANQGSEA.